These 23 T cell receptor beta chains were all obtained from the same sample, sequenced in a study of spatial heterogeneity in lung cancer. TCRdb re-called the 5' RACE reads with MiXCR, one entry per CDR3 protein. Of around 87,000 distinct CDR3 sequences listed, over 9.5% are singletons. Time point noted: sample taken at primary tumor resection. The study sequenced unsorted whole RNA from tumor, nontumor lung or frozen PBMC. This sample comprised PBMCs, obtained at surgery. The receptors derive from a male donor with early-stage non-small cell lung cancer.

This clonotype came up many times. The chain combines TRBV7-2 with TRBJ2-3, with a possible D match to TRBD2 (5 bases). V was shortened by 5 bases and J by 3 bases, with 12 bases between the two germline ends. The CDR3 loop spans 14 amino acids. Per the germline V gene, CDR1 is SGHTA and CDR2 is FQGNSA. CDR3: CASSATPGTDTQYF. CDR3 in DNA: TGTGCCAGCAGCGCCACTCCGGGGACAGATACGCAGTATTTT.

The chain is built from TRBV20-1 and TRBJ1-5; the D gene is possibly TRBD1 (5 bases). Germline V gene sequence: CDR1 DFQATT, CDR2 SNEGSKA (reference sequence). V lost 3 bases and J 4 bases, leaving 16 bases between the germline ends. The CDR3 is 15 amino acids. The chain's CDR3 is CSASYPGTVNQPQHF. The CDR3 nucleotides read TGCAGTGCTAGTTACCCGGGGACGGTGAATCAGCCCCAGCATTTT.

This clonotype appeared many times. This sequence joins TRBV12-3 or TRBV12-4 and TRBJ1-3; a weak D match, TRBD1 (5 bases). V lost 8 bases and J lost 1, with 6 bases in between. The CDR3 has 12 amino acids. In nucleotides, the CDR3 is TGTGCCAGCGACAGTTCTGGAAACACCATATATTTT. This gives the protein CASDSSGNTIYF.

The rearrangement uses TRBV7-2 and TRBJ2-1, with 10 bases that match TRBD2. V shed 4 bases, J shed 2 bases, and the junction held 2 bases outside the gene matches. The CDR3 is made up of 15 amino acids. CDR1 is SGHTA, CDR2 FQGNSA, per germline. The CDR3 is CASSSLAGPYNEQFF. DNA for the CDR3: TGTGCCAGCAGCTCACTAGCGGGACCCTACAATGAGCAGTTCTTC.

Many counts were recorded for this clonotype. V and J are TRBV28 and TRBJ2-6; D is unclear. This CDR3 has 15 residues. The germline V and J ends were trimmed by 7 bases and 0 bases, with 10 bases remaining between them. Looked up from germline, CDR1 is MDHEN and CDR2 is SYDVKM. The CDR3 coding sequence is TGTGCCAGCACCCGACGTTCCTCTGGGGCCAACGTCCTGACTTTC. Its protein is CASTRRSSGANVLTF.

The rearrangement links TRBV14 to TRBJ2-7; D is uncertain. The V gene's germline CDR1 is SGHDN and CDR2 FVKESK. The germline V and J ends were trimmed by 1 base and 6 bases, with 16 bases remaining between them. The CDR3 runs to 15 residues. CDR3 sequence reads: CASSQGLWGNAEQYF. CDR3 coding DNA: TGTGCCAGCAGCCAAGGTCTATGGGGAAACGCCGAGCAGTACTTC.

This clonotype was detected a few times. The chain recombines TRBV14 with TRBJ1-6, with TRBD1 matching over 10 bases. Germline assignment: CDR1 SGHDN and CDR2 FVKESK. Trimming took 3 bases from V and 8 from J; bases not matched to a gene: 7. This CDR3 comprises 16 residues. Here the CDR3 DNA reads TGTGCCAGCAGCCAGGGACAGGGGCTGGTTTATTCACCCCTCCACTTT. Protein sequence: CASSQGQGLVYSPLHF. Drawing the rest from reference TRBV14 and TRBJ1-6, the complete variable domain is EAGVTQFPSHSVIEKGQTVTLRCDPISGHDNLYWYRRVMGKEIKFLLHFVKESKQDESGMPNNRFLAERTGGTYSTLKVQPAELEDSGVYFCASSQGQGLVYSPLHFGNGTRLTVT.

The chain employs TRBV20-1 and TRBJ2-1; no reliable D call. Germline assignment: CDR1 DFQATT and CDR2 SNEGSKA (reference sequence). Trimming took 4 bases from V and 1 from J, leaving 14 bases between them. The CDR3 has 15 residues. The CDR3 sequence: CSAKLDGRSYNEQFF. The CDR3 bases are TGCAGTGCTAAGCTGGACGGACGTTCCTACAATGAGCAGTTCTTC.

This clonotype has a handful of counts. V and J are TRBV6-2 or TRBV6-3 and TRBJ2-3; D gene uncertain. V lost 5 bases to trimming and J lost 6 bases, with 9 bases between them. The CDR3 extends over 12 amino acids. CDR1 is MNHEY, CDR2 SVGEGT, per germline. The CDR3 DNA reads TGTGCCAGCAGTCTAACGCGGGATACGCAGTATTTT. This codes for CASSLTRDTQYF.

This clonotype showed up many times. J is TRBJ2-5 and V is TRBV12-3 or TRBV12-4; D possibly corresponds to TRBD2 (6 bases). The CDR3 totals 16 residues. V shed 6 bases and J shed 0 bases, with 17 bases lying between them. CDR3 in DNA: TGTGCCAGCAGCCGACCGGGACTGATGTACCAAGAGACCCAGTACTTC. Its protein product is CASSRPGLMYQETQYF.

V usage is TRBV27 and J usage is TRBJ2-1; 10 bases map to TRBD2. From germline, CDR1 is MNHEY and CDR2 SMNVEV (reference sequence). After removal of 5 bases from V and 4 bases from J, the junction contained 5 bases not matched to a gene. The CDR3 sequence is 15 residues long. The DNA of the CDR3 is TGTGCCAGCAGTACTACTAGCGGGGTGTACAATGAGCAGTTCTTC. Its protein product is CASSTTSGVYNEQFF.

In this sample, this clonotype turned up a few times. CDR3 in amino acids: CASSQNGGGETQYF. CDR3 bases: TGTGCCAGCAGCCAAAACGGGGGTGGGGAGACCCAGTACTTC. The chain couples TRBV7-2 to TRBJ2-5; D may be TRBD2 (6 bases). The CDR3 extends over 14 amino acids. The V gene lost 5 bases and the J gene lost 5 bases, with 15 bases spanning the gap. Germline V CDR1 and CDR2: SGHTA, FQGNSA.

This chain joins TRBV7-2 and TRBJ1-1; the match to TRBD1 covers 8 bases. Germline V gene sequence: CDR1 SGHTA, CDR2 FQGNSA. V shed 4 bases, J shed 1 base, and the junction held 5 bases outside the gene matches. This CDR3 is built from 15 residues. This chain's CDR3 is CASSSQTGANTEAFF. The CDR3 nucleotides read TGTGCCAGCAGCTCCCAGACAGGGGCGAACACTGAAGCTTTCTTT. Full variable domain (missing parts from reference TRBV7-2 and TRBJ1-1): GAGVSQSPSNKVTEKGKDVELRCDPISGHTALYWYRQSLGQGLEFLIYFQGNSAPDKSGLPSDRFSAERTGGSVSTLTIQRTQQEDSAVYLCASSSQTGANTEAFFGQGTRLTVV.

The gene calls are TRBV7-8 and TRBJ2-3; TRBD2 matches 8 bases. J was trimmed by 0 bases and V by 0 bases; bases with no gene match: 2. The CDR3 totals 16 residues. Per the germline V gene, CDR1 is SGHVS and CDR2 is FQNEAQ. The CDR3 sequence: CASSLASGASTDTQYF. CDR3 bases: TGTGCCAGCAGCTTAGCTAGCGGGGCTAGCACAGATACGCAGTATTTT.

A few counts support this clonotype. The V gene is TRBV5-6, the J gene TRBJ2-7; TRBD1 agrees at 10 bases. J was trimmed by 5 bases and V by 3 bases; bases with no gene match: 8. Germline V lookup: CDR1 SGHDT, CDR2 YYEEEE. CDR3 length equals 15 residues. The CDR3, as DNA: TGTGCCAGCAGCTACAACCGGGACAGGGGCCACGAGCAGTACTTC. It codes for CASSYNRDRGHEQYF.

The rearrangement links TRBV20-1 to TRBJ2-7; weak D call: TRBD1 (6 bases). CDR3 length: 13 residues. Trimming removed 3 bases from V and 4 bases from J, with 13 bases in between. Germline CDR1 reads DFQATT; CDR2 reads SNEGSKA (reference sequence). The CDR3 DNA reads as TGCAGTGCTAGTTCCTTCACAGGGTACGAGCAGTACTTC. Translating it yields CSASSFTGYEQYF.

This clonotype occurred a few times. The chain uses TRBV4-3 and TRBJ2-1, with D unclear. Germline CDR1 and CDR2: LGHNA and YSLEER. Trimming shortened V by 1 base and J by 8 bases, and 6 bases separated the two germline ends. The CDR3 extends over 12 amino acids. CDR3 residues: CASSQGSYEQFF. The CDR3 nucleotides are TGCGCCAGCAGCCAAGGCAGCTATGAGCAGTTCTTC.

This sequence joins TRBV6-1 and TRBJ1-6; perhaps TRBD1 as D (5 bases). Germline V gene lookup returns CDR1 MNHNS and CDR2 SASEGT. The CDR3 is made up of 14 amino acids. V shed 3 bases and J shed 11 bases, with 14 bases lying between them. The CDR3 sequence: CASSDSDTEAPLHF. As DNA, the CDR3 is TGTGCCAGCAGTGATTCGGACACTGAAGCACCCCTCCACTTT.

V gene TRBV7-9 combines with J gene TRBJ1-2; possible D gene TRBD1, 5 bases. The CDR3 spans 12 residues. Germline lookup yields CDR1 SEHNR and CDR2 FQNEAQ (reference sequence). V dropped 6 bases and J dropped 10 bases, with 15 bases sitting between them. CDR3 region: CASRSGPDDYTF. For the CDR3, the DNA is TGTGCCAGCAGATCGGGACCAGATGACTACACCTTC.

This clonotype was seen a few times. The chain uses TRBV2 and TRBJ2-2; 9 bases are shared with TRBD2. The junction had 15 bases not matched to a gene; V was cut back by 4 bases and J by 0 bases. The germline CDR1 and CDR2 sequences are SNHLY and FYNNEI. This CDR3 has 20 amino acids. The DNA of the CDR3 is TGTGCCAGCAGTGCACTGGTTAGCGGGAGCTCTTTAGCGAACACCGGGGAGCTGTTTTTT. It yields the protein CASSALVSGSSLANTGELFF.

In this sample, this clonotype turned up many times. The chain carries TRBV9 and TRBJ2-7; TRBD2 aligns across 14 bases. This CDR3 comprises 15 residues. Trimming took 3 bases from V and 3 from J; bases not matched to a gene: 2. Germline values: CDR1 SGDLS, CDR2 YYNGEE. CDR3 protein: CASSEGLAGDYEQYF. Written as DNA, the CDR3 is TGTGCCAGCAGCGAGGGACTAGCGGGAGACTACGAGCAGTACTTC.

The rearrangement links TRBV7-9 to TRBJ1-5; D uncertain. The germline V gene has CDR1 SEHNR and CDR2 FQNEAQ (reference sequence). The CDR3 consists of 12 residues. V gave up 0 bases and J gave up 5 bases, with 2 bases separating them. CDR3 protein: CASSLAHQPQHF. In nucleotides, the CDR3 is TGTGCCAGCAGCTTAGCCCATCAGCCCCAGCATTTT.

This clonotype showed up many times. CDR3 bases: TGTGCCAGCAGTTTCCGGATCACAGATACGCAGTATTTT. This encodes CASSFRITDTQYF. The V call is TRBV6-4, the J call TRBJ2-3; unclear D gene. Trimming removed 5 bases from V and 2 bases from J, with 8 bases in between. The CDR3 spans 13 residues. In germline, CDR1 is MRHNA, CDR2 SNTAGT.